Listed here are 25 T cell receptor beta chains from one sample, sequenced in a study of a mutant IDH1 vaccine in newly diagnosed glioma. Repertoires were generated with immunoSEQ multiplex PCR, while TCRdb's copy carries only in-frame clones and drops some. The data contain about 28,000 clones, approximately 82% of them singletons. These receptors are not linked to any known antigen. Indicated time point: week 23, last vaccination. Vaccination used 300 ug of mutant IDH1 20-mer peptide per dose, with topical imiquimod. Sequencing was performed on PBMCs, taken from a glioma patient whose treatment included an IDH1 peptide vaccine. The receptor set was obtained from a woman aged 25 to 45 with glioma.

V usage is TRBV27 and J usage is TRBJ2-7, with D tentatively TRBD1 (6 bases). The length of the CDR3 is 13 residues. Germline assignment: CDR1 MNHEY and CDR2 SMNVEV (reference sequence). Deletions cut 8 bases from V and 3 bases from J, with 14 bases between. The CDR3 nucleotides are TGTGCCAGCGCTCGGACAGACTACTACGAGCAGTACTTC. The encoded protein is CASARTDYYEQYF.

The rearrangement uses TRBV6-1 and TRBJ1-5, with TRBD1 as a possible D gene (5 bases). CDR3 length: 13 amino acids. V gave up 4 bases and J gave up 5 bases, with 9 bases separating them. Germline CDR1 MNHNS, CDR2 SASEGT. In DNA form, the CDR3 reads TGTGCCAGCAGTGCAGGGTACGATCAGCCCCAGCATTTT. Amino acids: CASSAGYDQPQHF.

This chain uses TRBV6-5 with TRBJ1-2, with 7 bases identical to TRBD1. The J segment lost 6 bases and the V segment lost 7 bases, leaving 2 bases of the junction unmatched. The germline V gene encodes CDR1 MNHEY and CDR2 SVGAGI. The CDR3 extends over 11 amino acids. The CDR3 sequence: CASTGQDGYTF. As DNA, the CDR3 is TGTGCCAGCACCGGACAGGATGGCTACACCTTC.

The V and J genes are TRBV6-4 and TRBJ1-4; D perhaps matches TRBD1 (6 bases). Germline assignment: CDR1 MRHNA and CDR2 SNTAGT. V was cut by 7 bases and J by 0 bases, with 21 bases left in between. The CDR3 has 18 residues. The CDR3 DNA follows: TGTGCCAGCAAGGAAGGAACAGGGATAGCTGCAACTAATGAAAAACTGTTTTTT. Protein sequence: CASKEGTGIAATNEKLFF.

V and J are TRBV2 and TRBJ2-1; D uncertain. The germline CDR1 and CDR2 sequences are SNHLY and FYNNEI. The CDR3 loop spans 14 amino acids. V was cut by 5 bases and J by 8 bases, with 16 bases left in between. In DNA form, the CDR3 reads TGTGCCAGCAGTAAGACTGATGGGTGGGATGAGCAGTTCTTC. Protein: CASSKTDGWDEQFF. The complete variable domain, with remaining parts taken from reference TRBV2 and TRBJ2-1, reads EPEVTQTPSHQVTQMGQEVILRCVPISNHLYFYWYRQILGQKVEFLVSFYNNEISEKSEIFDDQFSVERPDGSNFTLKIRSTKLEDSAMYFCASSKTDGWDEQFFGPGTRLTVL.

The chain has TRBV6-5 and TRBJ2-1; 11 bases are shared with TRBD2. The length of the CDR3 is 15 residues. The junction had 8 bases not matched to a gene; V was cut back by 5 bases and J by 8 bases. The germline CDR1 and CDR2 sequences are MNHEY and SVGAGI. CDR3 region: CASSLAGGGGDEQFF. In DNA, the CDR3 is TGTGCCAGCAGTCTAGCGGGGGGCGGAGGGGATGAGCAGTTCTTC.

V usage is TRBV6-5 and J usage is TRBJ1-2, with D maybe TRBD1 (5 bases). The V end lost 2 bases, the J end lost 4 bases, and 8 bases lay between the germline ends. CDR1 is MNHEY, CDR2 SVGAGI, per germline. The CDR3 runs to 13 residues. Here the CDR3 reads CASSYDSGYGYTF. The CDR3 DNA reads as TGTGCCAGCAGTTACGACAGTGGCTATGGCTACACCTTC.

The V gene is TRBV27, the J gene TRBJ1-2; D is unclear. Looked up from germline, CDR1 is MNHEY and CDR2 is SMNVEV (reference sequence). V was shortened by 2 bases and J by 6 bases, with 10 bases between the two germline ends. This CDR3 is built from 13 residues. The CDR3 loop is CASSLAGSDGYTF. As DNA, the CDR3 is TGTGCCAGCAGTTTAGCAGGTTCGGATGGCTACACCTTC.

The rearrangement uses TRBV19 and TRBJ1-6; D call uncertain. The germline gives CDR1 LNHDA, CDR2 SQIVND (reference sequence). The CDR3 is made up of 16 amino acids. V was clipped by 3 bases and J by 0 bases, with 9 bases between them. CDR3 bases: TGTGCCAGTAGTATGACGGATAGCTCCTATAATTCACCCCTCCACTTT. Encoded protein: CASSMTDSSYNSPLHF.

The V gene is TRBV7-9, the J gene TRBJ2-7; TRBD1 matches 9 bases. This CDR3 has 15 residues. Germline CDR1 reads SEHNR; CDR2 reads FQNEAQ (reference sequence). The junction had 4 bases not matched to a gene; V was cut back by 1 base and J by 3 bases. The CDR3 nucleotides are TGTGCCAGCAGCTTAGGGGACAGGGACAACTACGAGCAGTACTTC. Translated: CASSLGDRDNYEQYF.

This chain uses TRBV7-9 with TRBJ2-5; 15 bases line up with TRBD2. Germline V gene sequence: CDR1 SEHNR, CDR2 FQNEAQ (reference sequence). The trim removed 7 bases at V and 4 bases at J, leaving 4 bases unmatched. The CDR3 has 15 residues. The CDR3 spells CASTRTSGGGETQYF. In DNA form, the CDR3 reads TGTGCCAGCACCAGGACTAGCGGGGGGGGAGAGACCCAGTACTTC.

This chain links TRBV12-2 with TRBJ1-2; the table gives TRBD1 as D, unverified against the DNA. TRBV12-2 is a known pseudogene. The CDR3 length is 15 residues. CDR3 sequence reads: CASRPRTGRYGGYTF. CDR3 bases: TGTGCAAGTCGCCCCCGGACAGGGAGGTATGGTGGCTACACCTTC.

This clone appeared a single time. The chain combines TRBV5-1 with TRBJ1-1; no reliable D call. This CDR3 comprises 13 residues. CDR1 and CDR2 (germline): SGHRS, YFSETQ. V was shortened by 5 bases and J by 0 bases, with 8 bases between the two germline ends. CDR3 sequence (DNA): TGCGCCAGCAGTCTCTCTCTGAACACTGAAGCTTTCTTT. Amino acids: CASSLSLNTEAFF.

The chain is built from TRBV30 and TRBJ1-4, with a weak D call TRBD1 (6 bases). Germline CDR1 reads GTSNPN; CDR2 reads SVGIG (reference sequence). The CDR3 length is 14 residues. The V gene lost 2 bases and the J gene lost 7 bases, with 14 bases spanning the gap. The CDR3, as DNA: TGTGCCTGGAGTCGGGGAGGGGGAGGTGAAAAACTGTTTTTT. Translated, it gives CAWSRGGGGEKLFF.

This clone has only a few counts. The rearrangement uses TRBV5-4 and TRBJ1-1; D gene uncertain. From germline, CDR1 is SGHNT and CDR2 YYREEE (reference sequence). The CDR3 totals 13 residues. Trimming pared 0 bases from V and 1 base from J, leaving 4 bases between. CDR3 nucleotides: TGTGCCAGCAGCTTGGGCCCGAACACTGAAGCTTTCTTT. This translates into CASSLGPNTEAFF. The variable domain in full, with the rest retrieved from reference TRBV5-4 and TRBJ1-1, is ETGVTQSPTHLIKTRGQQVTLRCSSQSGHNTVSWYQQALGQGPQFIFQYYREEENGRGNFPPRFSGLQFPNYSSELNVNALELDDSALYLCASSLGPNTEAFFGQGTRLTVV.

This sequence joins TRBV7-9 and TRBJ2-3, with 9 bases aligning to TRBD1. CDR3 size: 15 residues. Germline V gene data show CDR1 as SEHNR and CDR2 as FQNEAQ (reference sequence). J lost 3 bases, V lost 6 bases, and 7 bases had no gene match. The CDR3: CASRTTGQGTDTQYF. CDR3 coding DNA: TGTGCCAGCAGAACCACCGGACAGGGGACAGATACGCAGTATTTT.

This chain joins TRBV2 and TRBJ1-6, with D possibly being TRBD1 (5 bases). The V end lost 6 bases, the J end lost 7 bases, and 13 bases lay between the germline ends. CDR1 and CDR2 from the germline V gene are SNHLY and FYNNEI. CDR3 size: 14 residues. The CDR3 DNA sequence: TGTGCCAGCAGCCGCGGGGCGGGAAATTCACCCCTCCACTTT. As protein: CASSRGAGNSPLHF.

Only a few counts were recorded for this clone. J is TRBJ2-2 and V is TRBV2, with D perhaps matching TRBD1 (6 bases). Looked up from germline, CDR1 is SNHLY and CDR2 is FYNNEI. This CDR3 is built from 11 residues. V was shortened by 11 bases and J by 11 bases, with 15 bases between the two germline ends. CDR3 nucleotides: TGTGCCGGACGGACAGTAGAAGAGCTGTTTTTT. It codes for CAGRTVEELFF.

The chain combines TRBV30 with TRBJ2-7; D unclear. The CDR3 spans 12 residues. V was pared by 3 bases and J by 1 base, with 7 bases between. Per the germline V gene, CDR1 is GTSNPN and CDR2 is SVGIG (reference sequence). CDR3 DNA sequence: TGTGCCTGGAGCGAGACTTCCTACGAGCAGTACTTC. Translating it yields CAWSETSYEQYF.

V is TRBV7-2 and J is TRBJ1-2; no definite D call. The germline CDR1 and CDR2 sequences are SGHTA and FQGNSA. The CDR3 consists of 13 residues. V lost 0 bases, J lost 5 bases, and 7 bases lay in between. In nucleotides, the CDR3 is TGTGCCAGCAGCTTAGCTACCTTATATGGCTACACCTTC. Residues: CASSLATLYGYTF.

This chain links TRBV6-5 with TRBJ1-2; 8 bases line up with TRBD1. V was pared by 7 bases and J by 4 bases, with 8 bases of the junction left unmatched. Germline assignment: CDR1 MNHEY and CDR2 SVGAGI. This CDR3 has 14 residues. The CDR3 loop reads CASTRAGTGYGYTF. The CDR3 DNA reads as TGTGCCAGCACTCGGGCGGGGACAGGCTATGGCTACACCTTC.

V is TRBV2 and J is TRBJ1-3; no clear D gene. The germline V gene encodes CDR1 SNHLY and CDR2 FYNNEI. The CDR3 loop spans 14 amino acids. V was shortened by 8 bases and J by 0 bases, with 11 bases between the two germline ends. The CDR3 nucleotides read TGTGCCAGCTCCGAGGGCAGCTCTGGAAACACCATATATTTT. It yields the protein CASSEGSSGNTIYF.

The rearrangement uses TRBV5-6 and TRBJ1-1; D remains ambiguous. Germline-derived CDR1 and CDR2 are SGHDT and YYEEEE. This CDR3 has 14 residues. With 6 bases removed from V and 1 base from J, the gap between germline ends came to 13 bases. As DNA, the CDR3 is TGTGCCAGCACCTGGGGAGTTGGGAACACTGAAGCTTTCTTT. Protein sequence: CASTWGVGNTEAFF.

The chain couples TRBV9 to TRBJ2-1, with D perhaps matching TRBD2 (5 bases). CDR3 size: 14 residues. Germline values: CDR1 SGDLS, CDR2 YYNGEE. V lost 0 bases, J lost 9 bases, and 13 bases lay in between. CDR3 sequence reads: CASSVVPAGGEQFF. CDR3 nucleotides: TGTGCCAGCAGCGTAGTTCCGGCCGGAGGTGAGCAGTTCTTC. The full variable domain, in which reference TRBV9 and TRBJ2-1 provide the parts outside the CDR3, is DSGVTQTPKHLITATGQRVTLRCSPRSGDLSVYWYQQSLDQGLQFLIQYYNGEERAKGNILERFSAQQFPDLHSELNLSSLELGDSALYFCASSVVPAGGEQFFGPGTRLTVL.

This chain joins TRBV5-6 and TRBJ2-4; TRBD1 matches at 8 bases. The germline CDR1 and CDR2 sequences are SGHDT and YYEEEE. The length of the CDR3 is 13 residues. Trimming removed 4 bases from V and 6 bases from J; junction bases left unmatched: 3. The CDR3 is CASSPDRGNIQYF. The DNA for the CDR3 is TGTGCCAGCAGCCCTGACAGGGGAAACATTCAGTACTTC.